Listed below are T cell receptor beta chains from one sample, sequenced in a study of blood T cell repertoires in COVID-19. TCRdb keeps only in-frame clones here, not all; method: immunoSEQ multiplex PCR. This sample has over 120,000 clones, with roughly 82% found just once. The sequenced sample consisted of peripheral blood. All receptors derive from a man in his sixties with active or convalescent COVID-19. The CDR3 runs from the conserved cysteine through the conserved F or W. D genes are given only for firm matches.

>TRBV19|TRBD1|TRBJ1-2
CASSFGQGSRGYTF
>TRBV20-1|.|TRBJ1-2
CSAYSMYGYTF
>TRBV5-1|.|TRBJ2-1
CASRMGSYGKDNEQFF
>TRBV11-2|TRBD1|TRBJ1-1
CASSLEGTGAWGAFF
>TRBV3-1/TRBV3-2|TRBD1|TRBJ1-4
CASSQYTGAGNEKLFF
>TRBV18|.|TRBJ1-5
CASSSERNQPQHF
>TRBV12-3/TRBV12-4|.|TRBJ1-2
CASSPLLGGGYTF
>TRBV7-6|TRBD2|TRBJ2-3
CASSLGPLGTSGTDTQYF
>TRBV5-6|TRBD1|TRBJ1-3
CASSRDRGSGNTIYF
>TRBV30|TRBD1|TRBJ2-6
CAWSVGGQIFSGANVLTF
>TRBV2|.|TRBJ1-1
CASSAQGTEAFF
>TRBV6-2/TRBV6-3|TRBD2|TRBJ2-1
CASSRTSSYNEQFF
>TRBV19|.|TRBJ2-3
CASSIALLGGASTDTQYF
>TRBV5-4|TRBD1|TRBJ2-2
CASSLDRGHTGELFF
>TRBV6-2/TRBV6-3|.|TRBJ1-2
CASSPTANIGYGYTF
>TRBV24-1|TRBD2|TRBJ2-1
CATSDPRTRTNEQFF
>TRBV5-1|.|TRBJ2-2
CASSSDFFNTGELFF
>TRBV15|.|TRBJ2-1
CATSFPLYEQFF